This section outlines one T cell receptor beta chain sequence together with its context. This clone was counted between two and nine times. Its specific antigen is unknown. Per-base qualities were not stored, and no clone one base away is much larger. The sample's time point label, decoded: blood 4 weeks post-SBRT, at nephrectomy. This sample's treatment or condition label indicates: 15 Gy SBRT to primary tumor, nephrectomy 4 weeks later. The samples were obtained from a clinical trial, where primary renal cell carcinomas were treated with 15 Gy stereotactic body radiation therapy and then removed by nephrectomy 4 weeks afterward. Serial peripheral blood from radiation-treated patients was sampled at baseline, 2 weeks and 4 weeks after SBRT to track tumor-enriched clonotypes. All patients had renal cell carcinoma with clear cell pathology. Genomic DNA for TCR sequencing was prepared using the QIAamp DNA Blood Mini Kit (Qiagen). The analyses included only samples that passed all quality control checks.

This specimen belongs to a study of radiation and T cells in renal cell carcinoma (dated by TCRdb to about 2020). Regarding the research as a whole: In total, about 53 samples, comprising 26 tumors and about 27 peripheral blood samples, were subjected to TCR beta sequencing. The last blood draw happened 4 weeks after radiation, timed to coincide with nephrectomy. Across all 50 or so samples, several million unique CDR3 nucleotide sequences encoding 2,658,974 unique CDR3 amino acid sequences were identified.

CDR1 and CDR2 are read off the germline V gene (reference sequence) as WNHNN and SYGVQD. V is shortened by 3 bases, J by 5 bases, and the region joining them spans 7 bases. The CDR3 spans 12 residues, from the cysteine through the phenylalanine. The sequence is cut down to CDR3 DNA, 36 bases in frame from base 1. The immunoSEQ kit was used, according to the manufacturer's recommendations, to generate TCR beta libraries from genomic DNA. Library preparation used a first multiplex PCR with proprietary primers, then a second PCR adding unique barcodes, with bead cleanups after each round. A positive control reaction and a negative control reaction, both provided in the kit, were run with every batch of samples. The final libraries were assessed on an Agilent 4200 TapeStation D1000 ScreenTape, pooled by volume, and quantified by qPCR. Sequencing was performed on an Illumina NextSeq500 with a MidOutput 150-cycle cartridge, and 156 Read1 and 15 Index1 cycles were run with kit custom primers. The pooled library was loaded at 0.8 to 1 pM with a roughly 22% PhiX control spike-in. In the source study's methods: Vendor-processed data were analyzed in R, and a clonotype was defined as all T cells sharing the same CDR3 nucleotide sequence. For clone abundance analyses, frequencies were normalized to the 10,000 most abundant clones in each sample. Public T cell clones, averaging fewer than five per sample, were removed before analysis. Tumor-enriched and baseline blood-enriched clonotypes were defined by at least a 32-fold difference in abundance between compartments. A beta-binomial differential abundance model was applied to find clonotypes that expanded or contracted between blood time points. Tumor-blood repertoire similarity was measured with the Baroni-Urbani and Buser coefficient, and groups were compared using two-tailed Wilcoxon tests in R. Imported from immuneACCESS, the table was reduced by TCRdb to in-frame sequences with V and J called. These copies leave out some clones; in studies compared against another copy, an unresolved V gene accounts for under half, and the cause of the remainder is not known. V, J and clone size are taken as reported in that table, and D and trimming were inferred from the DNA itself. A total of approximately 83,000 clones appear in this sample, 85% of them only once. In total, the top ten clones hold more than 9% of the sample.

The investigation overall reported the following: Because no pretreatment tumor biopsies were available, whether clonotypes were present in the tumor at baseline could not be determined. Dynamics of the blood repertoire were not tracked past 4 weeks after treatment. Top tumor clonotypes rose in blood from baseline to 2 weeks post-radiation, then contracted by 4 weeks, suggesting transient expansion of tumor-resident clones. Effects of radiation dose or scheduling on the TCR repertoire could not be addressed with the single-armed trial design.

The receptor was isolated from a man aged 50 to 59 with renal cell carcinoma. The sample in question was blood, obtained from a patient whose treatment included radiotherapy and nephrectomy. In this chain, TRBV10-1 is recombined with TRBJ1-1; the best D guess is TRBD1, with 5 bases matching. DNA sequence: TGCGCCAGCAGTGACGAGGGGACTGAAGCTTTCTTT. It codes for CASSDEGTEAFF.